These 7 T cell receptor beta chains were all obtained from the same sample, sequenced in a study of cytomegalovirus exposure and HLA in healthy donors. PCR used 60 Vbeta primers and 13 Jbeta primers. Assay: immunoSEQ multiplex PCR; the TCRdb copy retains only in-frame clones and omits some. The sample records roughly 100,000 clones, approximately 82% being singletons. The sample consisted of PBMCs. Receptors originate from a man aged 35-49 years in good health and CMV-seropositive.

The genes are TRBV15 and TRBJ2-2; the match to TRBD2 covers 13 bases. Germline CDR1 reads LNHNV; CDR2 reads YYDKDF (reference sequence). The CDR3 runs to 16 residues. V lost 3 bases to trimming and J lost 6 bases; unmatched junction nucleotides: 4. This chain's CDR3 is CATSRRTSGRPGELFF. For the CDR3, the DNA is TGTGCCACCAGCAGGAGGACTAGCGGGAGACCCGGGGAGCTGTTTTTT.

The chain joins TRBV13 to TRBJ2-1, with 12 bases matching TRBD2. There are 15 residues in the CDR3. Germline V gene lookup returns CDR1 PRHDT and CDR2 FYEKMQ (reference sequence). V lost 3 bases to trimming and J lost 9 bases; unmatched junction nucleotides: 6. The CDR3 loop reads CASSFPTSGGTEQFF. The DNA for the CDR3 is TGTGCCAGCAGCTTCCCGACTAGCGGGGGAACTGAGCAGTTCTTC.

The chain is built from TRBV2 and TRBJ1-6; perhaps TRBD1 as D (6 bases). The V end lost 1 base, the J end lost 4 bases, and 8 bases lay between the germline ends. This CDR3 has 15 residues. CDR1 and CDR2 from the germline V gene are SNHLY and FYNNEI. DNA for the CDR3: TGTGCCAGCAGTGAAGATGGACAGTATAATTCACCCCTCCACTTT. This translates into CASSEDGQYNSPLHF.

The V call is TRBV2, the J call TRBJ1-6; 12 bases match TRBD1. This CDR3 is built from 16 residues. The V gene's germline CDR1 is SNHLY and CDR2 FYNNEI. Losses at the gene ends were 8 bases for V and 9 bases for J; bases not matched to a gene: 11. In nucleotides, the CDR3 is TGTGCCAGCGGGGGACAGGGGGCGGCGGTTGGTTCACCCCTCCACTTT. Protein: CASGGQGAAVGSPLHF.

This clone showed up just once. The chain carries TRBV6-5 and TRBJ2-5; 9 nucleotides line up with TRBD1. In germline, CDR1 is MNHEY, CDR2 SVGAGI. The V segment lost 7 bases and the J segment 2 bases; nucleotides outside the gene matches: 5. This CDR3 region has 14 residues. The CDR3 sequence: CASKKTGGQETQYF. CDR3 coding DNA: TGTGCCAGCAAAAAGACAGGGGGTCAAGAGACCCAGTACTTC.

The rearrangement uses TRBV6-1 and TRBJ2-5; D perhaps matches TRBD2 (7 bases). This CDR3 is built from 16 residues. Trimming took 1 base from V and 7 from J, leaving 19 bases between them. Germline CDR1 is MNHNS and CDR2 is SASEGT. CDR3 protein: CASSEGVMGGHATQYF. DNA for the CDR3: TGTGCCAGCAGTGAAGGTGTTATGGGGGGGCATGCGACCCAGTACTTC.

This rearrangement joins TRBV7-2 to TRBJ2-7; no definite D call. With 8 bases removed from V and 2 bases from J, the gap between germline ends came to 16 bases. Per germline, CDR1 SGHTA and CDR2 FQGNSA. This CDR3 comprises 14 residues. The CDR3 here is CASRSPDKPYEQYF. The CDR3 nucleotides are TGTGCCAGCCGGTCCCCCGACAAGCCCTACGAGCAGTACTTC.